This TCR beta chain was documented in a study of cytomegalovirus exposure and HLA in healthy donors. About the research overall: There were 100 million to 120 million unique TCR beta sequences, drawn from about 179 million T cells, in an earlier analysis.

Findings and caveats of the study: Most TCR sequences were seen very rarely across donors, but some public TCRs occurred in many. Productive status was seen about 90% or about 30% of the time for most TCR beta V segments in an earlier analysis.

In regard to this clone: What it binds is unknown.

Vbeta (60) and Jbeta (13) primers were used in the PCR. In the original processing: Tens of millions of unique TCR beta chains, roughly 11 million shared, were counted in a later analysis. Sequencing used immunoSEQ multiplex PCR; TCRdb keeps in-frame clones, though not all of them. V and J calls and clone size are given by that table; D and trimming were obtained from the DNA. The data hold roughly 100,000 clones, with 76% observed a single time. Sequencing was carried out using PBMCs. The receptor was derived from a middle-aged man in good health and CMV-seropositive.

CDR3: CASSPDRDQPQHF. The CDR3, as DNA: TGTGCCAGTAGTCCGGACAGGGATCAGCCCCAGCATTTT. The gene calls are TRBV19 and TRBJ1-5; 8 bases line up with TRBD1. Germline CDR1 is LNHDA and CDR2 is SQIVND (reference sequence). The CDR3 spans 13 residues. V gave up 5 bases and J gave up 5 bases; unmatched junction bases: 2.